A single T cell receptor (beta chain) is shown here with its context. Trimming stripped 3 bases from V and 4 bases from J, with 7 bases between. This CDR3 spans 13 amino acids. Looked up from germline, CDR1 is KGHDR and CDR2 is SFDVKD. In the study's own analysis: Nucleated cell counts were estimated from reference gene primer amplification. Profiled with immunoSEQ multiplex PCR; TCRdb holds only in-frame clones, not every one. D and trimming come from the DNA, and the V and J calls and clone size come from that table. This table holds roughly 190,000 clones, roughly 84% found once. The sample originates from a study of blood T cell repertoires in COVID-19. Study-wide background: Both acute and convalescent COVID-19 samples were obtained from the United States, Italy and Spain. The cDNA or gDNA used as material had been derived from T cells, B-cell-depleted T cells, or PBMCs.

The sample taken for sequencing was peripheral blood. The clonotype originates from a woman in her thirties or forties who had recovered from COVID-19. V usage is TRBV24-1 and J usage is TRBJ2-3; D gene uncertain. The DNA of the CDR3 is TGTGCCACCAGTGATGCCAGGTCAGATACGCAGTATTTT. Protein product: CATSDARSDTQYF.